Listed here is a single T cell receptor beta chain. The antigen is undetermined. Germline values: CDR1 SGHVS, CDR2 FNYEAQ. The CDR3 covers 13 residues. The J segment lost 6 bases and the V segment lost 5 bases, leaving 6 bases of the junction unmatched. These data come from a study of T cell responses to AZD1222 COVID-19 vaccine. Findings and limits, study-wide: Seropositivity was recorded at baseline in only a handful of AZD1222 recipients. Spike as a whole was targeted by vaccine-associated CD4 TCRs, dominant at 160-218 and 743-854. Mostly white British, mostly female donors; authors suggested clonal diversity may be underestimated.

Clones were sequenced by immunoSEQ multiplex PCR, and TCRdb holds only the in-frame ones, with some missing. The table includes over 95,000 clones, around 89% detected once. Pooling of second doses given at about 4 or about 12 weeks was done. The sequencing used peripheral blood, collected 28 days after the second AZD1222 dose. The chain is built from TRBV7-6 and TRBJ1-1; 7 nucleotides align to TRBD1. This TCR came from an adult who received the AZD1222 COVID-19 vaccine. The CDR3 sequence is CASSPGQPPEAFF. The CDR3 coding sequence is TGTGCCAGCAGCCCGGGACAGCCCCCTGAAGCTTTCTTT.